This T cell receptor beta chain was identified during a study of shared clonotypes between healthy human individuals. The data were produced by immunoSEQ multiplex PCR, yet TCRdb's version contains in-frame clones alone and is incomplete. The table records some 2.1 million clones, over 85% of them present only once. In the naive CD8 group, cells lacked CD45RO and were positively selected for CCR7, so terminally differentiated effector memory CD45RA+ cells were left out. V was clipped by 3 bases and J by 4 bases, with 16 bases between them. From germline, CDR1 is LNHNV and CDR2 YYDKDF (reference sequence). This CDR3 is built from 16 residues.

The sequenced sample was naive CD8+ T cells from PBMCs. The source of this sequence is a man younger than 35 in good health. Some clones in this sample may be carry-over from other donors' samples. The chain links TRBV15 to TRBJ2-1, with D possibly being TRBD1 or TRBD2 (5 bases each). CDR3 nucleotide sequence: TGTGCCACCAGCAGGGTCCGGGACCGCCAATACAATGAGCAGTTCTTC. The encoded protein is CATSRVRDRQYNEQFF.